This paragraph covers one T cell receptor beta chain sequence. The entry originates in a study of blood T cell repertoires in COVID-19. Across the whole study: Some COVID-19 samples were acute and others convalescent; all came from the United States, Italy and Spain. T cells, B-cell-depleted T cells, or PBMCs provided the cDNA or gDNA that served as material.

In the authors' workflow: Researchers report that nucleated cell counts were estimated from reference gene primer amplification. Measured with immunoSEQ multiplex PCR; TCRdb has only the in-frame clones, and not every one. D and trimming come from the DNA, and the V and J calls and clone size come from that table. Here the sample spans approximately 300,000 clones, 85% to 90% being singletons. Patients in Seattle were enrolled during active infection, then followed longitudinally. V lost 5 bases, J lost 7 bases, and 12 bases lay in between. Germline lookup yields CDR1 SGHTA and CDR2 FQGTGA. There are 13 residues in the CDR3.

The rearrangement joins TRBV7-3 to TRBJ1-5; D unclear. This receptor was obtained from a woman in her twenties or thirties with COVID-19, enrolled during active disease. What was sequenced was peripheral blood. The CDR3 here is CASSKSIGQPQHF. As DNA, the CDR3 is TGTGCCAGCAGCAAATCAATTGGCCAGCCCCAGCATTTT.